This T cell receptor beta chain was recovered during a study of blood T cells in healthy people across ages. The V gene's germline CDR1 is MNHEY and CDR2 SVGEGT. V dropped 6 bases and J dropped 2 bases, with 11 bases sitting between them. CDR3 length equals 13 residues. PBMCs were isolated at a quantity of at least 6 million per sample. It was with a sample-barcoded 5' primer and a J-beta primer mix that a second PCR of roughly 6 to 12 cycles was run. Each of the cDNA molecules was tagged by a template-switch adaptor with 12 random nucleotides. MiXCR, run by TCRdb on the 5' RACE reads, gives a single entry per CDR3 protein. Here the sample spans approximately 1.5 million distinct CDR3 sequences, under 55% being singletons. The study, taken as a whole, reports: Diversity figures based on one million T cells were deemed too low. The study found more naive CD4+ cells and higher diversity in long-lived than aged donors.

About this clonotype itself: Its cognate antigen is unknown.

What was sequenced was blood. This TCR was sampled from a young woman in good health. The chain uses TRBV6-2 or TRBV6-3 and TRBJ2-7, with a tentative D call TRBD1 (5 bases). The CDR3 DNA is TGTGCCAGCAGCCGACAGATCACCTACGAGCAGTACTTC. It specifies CASSRQITYEQYF.